The present T cell receptor (beta chain) was sequenced within a study of metastatic and nonmetastatic thyroid tumors. TCRdb re-called the PCR reads through MiXCR. The sample contains about 93,000 clones, more than 9.5% of which appear only once. With 7 bases removed from V and 5 bases from J, the gap between germline ends came to 8 bases. The V gene's germline CDR1 is MDHEN and CDR2 SYDVKM. The CDR3 runs to 11 residues. Until they underwent thyroid surgery, no patient had received any treatment. The J gene is TRBJ1-1, the V gene TRBV28; tentatively, D is TRBD1 (6 bases). Sequenced material: blood. The receptor was derived from a female donor with papillary thyroid cancer or a benign thyroid nodule (not recorded which). Some clones in this sample may be carry-over from other donors' samples. The CDR3 loop reads CASTDRTEAFF. As DNA, the CDR3 is TGTGCCAGCACAGACAGGACTGAAGCTTTCTTT.